Each of the 32 T cell receptor beta chains below was sequenced from the same sample in a study of blood T cell repertoires in COVID-19. TCRdb's copy holds only in-frame clones and misses some; the assay was immunoSEQ multiplex PCR. The sample includes over 130,000 clones, about 80% of them seen just once. Sequenced: peripheral blood. The source of these receptors is a woman aged 60-70 years with acute or convalescent COVID-19.

This clone was seen only a few times. This chain connects TRBV9 to TRBJ1-1, with D possibly being TRBD1 (5 bases). V was clipped by 4 bases and J by 3 bases, with 19 bases between them. The CDR3 runs to 16 residues. The germline gives CDR1 SGDLS, CDR2 YYNGEE. CDR3 sequence (DNA): TGTGCCAGCAGCTTAGGGGAACGGGTCGGGGACACTGAAGCTTTCTTT. This encodes CASSLGERVGDTEAFF. Looking up the rest from reference TRBV9 and TRBJ1-1 gives the full variable domain: DSGVTQTPKHLITATGQRVTLRCSPRSGDLSVYWYQQSLDQGLQFLIQYYNGEERAKGNILERFSAQQFPDLHSELNLSSLELGDSALYFCASSLGERVGDTEAFFGQGTRLTVV.

The chain employs TRBV6-5 and TRBJ1-1; TRBD1 aligns across 7 bases. The CDR3 is 14 residues long. The germline gives CDR1 MNHEY, CDR2 SVGAGI. V lost 2 bases and J lost 2; bases outside the gene matches: 2. The CDR3 DNA follows: TGTGCCAGCAGTTACGGACAGGCAAACACTGAAGCTTTCTTT. It encodes CASSYGQANTEAFF.

V gene TRBV6-2 or TRBV6-3 combines with J gene TRBJ1-1; the D gene is possibly TRBD1 (5 bases). Germline CDR1 and CDR2: MNHEY and SVGEGT. CDR3 length: 16 amino acids. V lost 6 bases and J lost 12, with 29 bases in between. The CDR3 is CASSLAEILNRLETFF. CDR3 sequence (DNA): TGTGCCAGCAGCCTCGCCGAGATCTTAAACAGGCTGGAGACTTTCTTT.

The chain employs TRBV10-1 and TRBJ1-3, with TRBD1 matching over 9 bases. Looked up from germline, CDR1 is WNHNN and CDR2 is SYGVQD (reference sequence). The CDR3 totals 16 residues. Losses at the gene ends were 4 bases for V and 4 bases for J; bases not matched to a gene: 8. This chain's CDR3 is CASSGTGVSFGNTIYF. CDR3 DNA: TGCGCCAGCAGTGGGACAGGGGTTAGTTTCGGAAACACCATATATTTT.

The chain employs TRBV9 and TRBJ2-7; D remains unclear. Germline loops: CDR1 SGDLS, CDR2 YYNGEE. Trimming took 0 bases from V and 6 from J, leaving 10 bases between them. CDR3 length equals 13 residues. Here the CDR3 reads CASSVAPASEQYF. In nucleotides, the CDR3 is TGTGCCAGCAGCGTAGCTCCCGCTAGCGAGCAGTACTTC.

In this sample, this clone turned up a few times. The chain combines TRBV16 with TRBJ1-1; no definite D call. Germline V gene sequence: CDR1 KGHSY, CDR2 FQNENV. V was clipped by 0 bases and J by 6 bases, with 11 bases between them. CDR3 size: 14 residues. The CDR3 DNA is TGTGCCAGCAGCCAATCATGGCGGGAAGCTGAAGCTTTCTTT. Its protein is CASSQSWREAEAFF.

In DNA, the CDR3 is TGTGCCAGCAATGATGTAGCGGGTGGTTTCTACGAGCAGTACTTC. Translation gives CASNDVAGGFYEQYF. The genes are TRBV27 and TRBJ2-7; TRBD2 agrees at 7 bases. Losses at the gene ends were 7 bases for V and 3 bases for J; bases not matched to a gene: 12. CDR1 and CDR2 (germline): MNHEY, SMNVEV (reference sequence). This CDR3 is 15 amino acids long.

The V gene is TRBV6-5, the J gene TRBJ1-1, with a possible D match to TRBD1 (5 bases). CDR1 and CDR2 (germline): MNHEY, SVGAGI. This CDR3 comprises 11 residues. The V gene lost 6 bases and the J gene lost 5 bases, with 7 bases spanning the gap. CDR3 nucleotides: TGTGCCAGCAGAGGGGCTACTGAAGCTTTCTTT. It translates to CASRGATEAFF.

This clone was seen just once. The chain joins TRBV27 to TRBJ1-1; unclear D gene. CDR3 length equals 14 residues. Germline-derived CDR1 and CDR2 are MNHEY and SMNVEV (reference sequence). Trimming shortened V by 4 bases and J by 0 bases, and 9 bases separated the two germline ends. The CDR3 DNA reads TGTGCCAGCAGTTCCGCGGCATTGAACACTGAAGCTTTCTTT. It codes for CASSSAALNTEAFF.

This chain links TRBV2 with TRBJ1-2, with no clear D. Germline V CDR1 and CDR2: SNHLY, FYNNEI. CDR3 size: 15 residues. V was cut by 2 bases and J by 8 bases, with 18 bases left in between. The CDR3 is CASSENPGGRVGYTF. In DNA form, the CDR3 reads TGTGCCAGCAGTGAAAATCCGGGAGGGCGTGTCGGCTACACCTTC.

CDR3 nucleotide sequence: TGCGCCAGCAGCTTGGCAACCGCAGGGGGCGCATCGGATACGCAGTATTTT. Protein: CASSLATAGGASDTQYF. This chain links TRBV5-1 with TRBJ2-3; the match to TRBD1 covers 8 bases. The V gene end was trimmed by 0 bases and the J gene end by 6 bases; junction bases not matched to a gene: 12. The CDR3 has 17 amino acids. The germline V gene encodes CDR1 SGHRS and CDR2 YFSETQ.

The chain uses TRBV18 and TRBJ2-1, with 7 bases matching TRBD2. The CDR3 runs to 15 residues. After removal of 4 bases from V and 0 bases from J, the junction contained 3 bases not matched to a gene. Germline V CDR1 and CDR2: KGHSH, LQKENI. CDR3 residues: CASSQGGSSYNEQFF. The CDR3 DNA reads as TGTGCCAGCTCACAAGGCGGGAGCTCCTACAATGAGCAGTTCTTC.

The rearrangement uses TRBV3-1 (or the pseudogene TRBV3-2) and TRBJ1-2; D may be TRBD1 (6 bases). Trimming shortened V by 3 bases and J by 6 bases, and 17 bases separated the two germline ends. Germline lookup yields CDR1 LGHDT and CDR2 YNNKEL (reference sequence). The CDR3 consists of 15 residues. CDR3 DNA sequence: TGTGCCAGCAGCCACAAGTACGCCAGGGGTCATGGCTACACCTTC. Translation: CASSHKYARGHGYTF.

This chain joins TRBV4-2 and TRBJ2-3, with unresolved D. Germline CDR1 is LGHNA and CDR2 is YNFKEQ. The V end lost 0 bases, the J end lost 1 base, and 8 bases lay between the germline ends. The CDR3 runs 15 residues. The CDR3 DNA is TGTGCCAGCAGCCAAGATATAACGGGCACAGATACGCAGTATTTT. It yields the protein CASSQDITGTDTQYF.

The chain recombines TRBV28 with TRBJ2-7; 8 bases are a match to TRBD1. V shed 3 bases and J 7 bases; nucleotides not matched to a gene: 11. CDR1 is MDHEN and CDR2 is SYDVKM in the germline V gene. This CDR3 is built from 15 residues. The CDR3 DNA sequence: TGTGCCAGCAGTTTCTCAGGGGGCACTTCGTCTGAGCAGTACTTC. It yields the protein CASSFSGGTSSEQYF.

The chain combines TRBV4-3 with TRBJ1-3; D gene uncertain. This CDR3 has 17 residues. Germline assignment: CDR1 LGHNA and CDR2 YSLEER. Trimming took off 0 bases at V and 2 bases at J, with 14 bases between the two ends. The CDR3 nucleotides read TGCGCCAGCAGCCAAGATCCTTATAATACGGCTGGAAACACCATATATTTT. Translated, it gives CASSQDPYNTAGNTIYF.

The chain links TRBV9 to TRBJ1-6; no reliable D call. Germline assignment: CDR1 SGDLS and CDR2 YYNGEE. This CDR3 has 12 residues. Trimming shortened V by 0 bases and J by 10 bases, and 5 bases separated the two germline ends. The CDR3 is CASSVGRSPLHF. The CDR3 DNA sequence: TGTGCCAGCAGCGTAGGTCGGTCACCCCTCCACTTT.

This chain's CDR3 is CASSFTSGAGDGYTF. The CDR3 bases are TGTGCCAGCAGCTTTACGTCCGGTGCCGGTGATGGCTACACCTTC. The chain carries TRBV11-2 and TRBJ1-2; D is undetermined. This CDR3 has 15 amino acids. V was trimmed by 3 bases and J by 6 bases, leaving 17 bases between them. Germline-derived CDR1 and CDR2 are SGHAT and FQNNGV.

This clone was recorded once. The chain has TRBV18 and TRBJ1-1; unclear D gene. Between the trimmed V and J ends, which lost 3 bases and 4 bases, there was a span of 21 bases. The CDR3 is made up of 17 amino acids. Germline V gene data show CDR1 as KGHSH and CDR2 as LQKENI. The CDR3 region is CASSPYRPEVLGTEAFF. The CDR3 coding sequence is TGTGCCAGCTCACCTTATCGACCCGAGGTGTTAGGCACTGAAGCTTTCTTT.

The chain joins TRBV1 to TRBJ2-1; the table's D call of TRBD2 was not tested on the DNA. TRBV1 corresponds to a pseudogene. The CDR3 is 15 amino acids. The CDR3 DNA reads TGCACCAGCAGCGCCCGGGCGGGGCCCTACAATGAGCAGTTCTTC. Protein sequence: CTSSARAGPYNEQFF.

The chain joins TRBV10-3 to TRBJ2-1; 7 nucleotides align to TRBD2. Germline V lookup: CDR1 ENHRY, CDR2 SYGVKD. The CDR3 loop spans 16 amino acids. The V gene end was trimmed by 2 bases and the J gene end by 5 bases; junction bases not matched to a gene: 9. The CDR3 DNA reads TGTGCCATCAGTGAGCCCGGGAGCGGGAAAGACAATGAGCAGTTCTTC. This codes for CAISEPGSGKDNEQFF.

This chain joins TRBV27 and TRBJ2-5, with TRBD2 as a possible D gene (6 bases). Trimming took off 11 bases at V and 4 bases at J, with 23 bases between the two ends. This CDR3 comprises 15 residues. From germline, CDR1 is MNHEY and CDR2 SMNVEV (reference sequence). CDR3 DNA: TGTGCCTCTCCTATGTGGCTAGCGAGCAGAGAGACCCAGTACTTC. Residues: CASPMWLASRETQYF.

The V gene is TRBV3-1 (or the pseudogene TRBV3-2), the J gene TRBJ2-3, with 8 bases that match TRBD1. Per the germline V gene, CDR1 is LGHDT and CDR2 is YNNKEL (reference sequence). The CDR3 loop spans 15 amino acids. The V and J ends lost 3 bases and 4 bases, in that order; junction bases with no gene match: 6. DNA for the CDR3: TGTGCCAGCAGCCACGGACAGGGTGGGCCAGATACGCAGTATTTT. Encoded protein: CASSHGQGGPDTQYF.

V usage is TRBV7-9 and J usage is TRBJ2-1, with D uncertain. This CDR3 is 13 amino acids long. Germline V gene lookup returns CDR1 SEHNR and CDR2 FQNEAQ (reference sequence). Trimming removed 4 bases from V and 4 bases from J, with 8 bases in between. CDR3 region: CASSSYGYNEQFF. The CDR3 DNA reads as TGTGCCAGCAGCTCATACGGTTACAATGAGCAGTTCTTC.

This clone has just a few counts. The chain recombines TRBV29-1 with TRBJ2-5; D possibly corresponds to TRBD1 (5 bases). V was clipped by 4 bases and J by 5 bases, with 20 bases between them. Per the germline V gene, CDR1 is SQVTM and CDR2 is ANQGSEA. The CDR3 is 15 amino acids. CDR3 nucleotides: TGCAGCGTTGTTCCCTTTTCTAGGGGTAGGGAGACCCAGTACTTC. Protein product: CSVVPFSRGRETQYF.

In its sample, this clone was seen a few times. CDR3: CASSLQRNTGELFF. The CDR3 coding sequence is TGTGCCAGCTCGTTACAGAGGAACACCGGGGAGCTGTTTTTT. The genes are TRBV18 and TRBJ2-2, with D unclear. CDR3 size: 14 residues. V was clipped by 6 bases and J by 1 base, with 9 bases between them. Germline lookup yields CDR1 KGHSH and CDR2 LQKENI.

The V and J genes are TRBV5-1 and TRBJ2-1; 8 bases are shared with TRBD2. CDR3 length equals 15 residues. From germline, CDR1 is SGHRS and CDR2 YFSETQ. The V and J ends lost 2 bases and 2 bases, in that order; junction bases with no gene match: 3. The DNA for the CDR3 is TGCGCCAGCAGCTTAGTAGCGGGAACCTACAATGAGCAGTTCTTC. This gives the protein CASSLVAGTYNEQFF.

The CDR3 nucleotides are TGTGCCAGCAGCTTACCCGGACTAGCGGGAGTCAATGAGCAGTTCTTC. This translates into CASSLPGLAGVNEQFF. V is TRBV7-9 and J is TRBJ2-1, with TRBD2 matching 13 bases. V dropped 2 bases and J dropped 6; count of bases not matched to a gene: 4. Germline CDR1 is SEHNR and CDR2 is FQNEAQ (reference sequence). The CDR3 sequence is 16 residues long.

V and J are TRBV5-1 and TRBJ2-7; tentative D call: TRBD2 (5 bases). Germline V gene sequence: CDR1 SGHRS, CDR2 YFSETQ. V lost 5 bases and J lost 7, with 10 bases in between. The CDR3 covers 11 residues. The CDR3 reads CASRGVGEQYF. The CDR3 DNA is TGCGCCAGCAGGGGAGTGGGAGAGCAGTACTTC.

The chain recombines TRBV7-9 with TRBJ2-3; D unresolved. Per the germline V gene, CDR1 is SEHNR and CDR2 is FQNEAQ (reference sequence). This CDR3 comprises 12 residues. V was clipped by 1 base and J by 6 bases, with 5 bases between them. CDR3 in amino acids: CASSLVADTQYF. CDR3 coding DNA: TGTGCCAGCAGCTTAGTAGCCGATACGCAGTATTTT.

This chain links TRBV3-1 (or the pseudogene TRBV3-2) with TRBJ2-1, with a possible D match to TRBD2 (5 bases). CDR1 LGHDT and CDR2 YNNKEL come from the germline V gene (reference sequence). V was pared by 0 bases and J by 2 bases, with 11 bases between. The CDR3 length is 16 residues. The CDR3 region is CASSQEGEGAYNEQFF. The CDR3 region has the DNA TGTGCCAGCAGCCAAGAAGGAGAGGGAGCCTACAATGAGCAGTTCTTC.

The V and J genes are TRBV29-1 and TRBJ2-7, with D unclear. Germline CDR1 reads SQVTM; CDR2 reads ANQGSEA. The V end lost 1 base, the J end lost 0 bases, and 7 bases lay between the germline ends. This CDR3 has 13 residues. This CDR3 is CSVEGPDSYEQYF. The CDR3 DNA reads TGCAGCGTTGAAGGGCCAGACTCCTACGAGCAGTACTTC.